One sample yielded the 4 T cell receptor beta chains listed below, sequenced in a study of T cells in Graves' hyperthyroidism and ophthalmopathy. Amplification of TCR beta CDR3 regions was performed using RNA transcripts as template. TCR CDR3 regions were first amplified by RT-PCR with HTBI primers. TCRdb itself ran the multiplex PCR reads through MiXCR, one entry per CDR3 protein. The table records hundreds of thousands of distinct CDR3 sequences, more than 30% of them present only once. Sequenced sample: blood. The receptors originated from a man in his late teens or twenties with Graves' hyperthyroidism.

The J gene is TRBJ1-1, the V gene TRBV20-1; tentative D call: TRBD1 (5 bases). Germline CDR1 and CDR2: DFQATT and SNEGSKA (reference sequence). Trimming took off 5 bases at V and 0 bases at J, with 10 bases between the two ends. CDR3 length equals 13 residues. This CDR3 reads CSAQGLMNTEAFF. In DNA form, the CDR3 reads TGCAGTGCTCAGGGTTTAATGAACACTGAAGCTTTCTTT.

The chain is built from TRBV7-2 and TRBJ2-7; 8 bases are a match to TRBD1. CDR3 length: 14 amino acids. Germline CDR1 and CDR2: SGHTA and FQGNSA. Unmatched junction bases numbered 9, after V lost 5 bases and J lost 6 bases. The CDR3 nucleotides are TGTGCCAGCAGCCAACCAACCGACAGGGGCGAGCAGTACTTC. This encodes CASSQPTDRGEQYF.

This clonotype has more than one count but fewer than ten. This sequence joins TRBV7-9 and TRBJ2-7; TRBD2 aligns across 7 bases. The CDR3 has 15 amino acids. Per germline, CDR1 SEHNR and CDR2 FQNEAQ (reference sequence). Trimming at V came to 5 bases and at J to 3 bases, leaving 10 bases not matched to a gene. CDR3 sequence: CASSPATSRRYEQYF. CDR3 DNA: TGTGCCAGCAGCCCTGCGACTAGCCGACGCTACGAGCAGTACTTC.

This clonotype was counted a few times. V usage is TRBV4-1 and J usage is TRBJ1-2, with a weak D call TRBD1 (6 bases). Germline V lookup: CDR1 MGHRA, CDR2 YSYEKL. The CDR3 runs 13 residues. Trimming cost V 1 base and J 6 bases, with 9 bases left between them. The CDR3: CASSQAYRDGYTF. CDR3 in DNA: TGCGCCAGCAGCCAAGCGTACAGGGATGGCTACACCTTC.